Following are 16 T cell receptor beta chains from one sample sequenced in a study of T cell repertoires in cytomegalovirus infection. MiXCR was run by TCRdb on the reads, yielding one entry per CDR3 protein. The sample comprises about 260,000 distinct CDR3 sequences, roughly 13% of which are singletons, and roughly 8.9% rests with the top ten. The sample was PBMCs. The receptors were sampled from a human donor in good health (CMV status not recorded). Some clones in this sample may be carry-over from other donors' samples.

This clonotype was observed many times. The rearrangement uses TRBV7-2 and TRBJ2-2; unclear D gene. This CDR3 contains 13 residues. The germline V gene encodes CDR1 SGHTA and CDR2 FQGNSA. The V gene lost 5 bases and the J gene lost 6 bases, with 10 bases spanning the gap. CDR3: CASSQAAPGELFF. As DNA, the CDR3 is TGTGCCAGCAGCCAGGCCGCCCCCGGGGAGCTGTTTTTT.

This clonotype came up many times. The chain is built from TRBV7-6 and TRBJ1-3; D remains unclear. Trimming pared 4 bases from V and 3 bases from J, leaving 13 bases between. CDR1 and CDR2 from the germline V gene are SGHVS and FNYEAQ. The CDR3 covers 15 residues. The CDR3 DNA follows: TGTGCCAGCAGCTCCCGGGCCGATTTTGGAAACACCATATATTTT. Its protein is CASSSRADFGNTIYF.

This chain connects TRBV7-9 to TRBJ1-5; D unclear. Germline CDR1 SEHNR, CDR2 FQNEAQ (reference sequence). This CDR3 is 15 amino acids long. V dropped 1 base and J dropped 6 bases, with 13 bases sitting between them. In DNA form, the CDR3 reads TGTGCCAGCAGCTTAGAAGGAGAACGCGGTCAGCCCCAGCATTTT. Its translation: CASSLEGERGQPQHF. The full variable domain, its missing parts supplied by reference TRBV7-9 and TRBJ1-5, is DTGVSQNPRHKITKRGQNVTFRCDPISEHNRLYWYRQTLGQGPEFLTYFQNEAQLEKSRLLSDRFSAERPKGSFSTLEIQRTEQGDSAMYLCASSLEGERGQPQHFGDGTRLSIL.

Many counts were recorded for this clonotype. The CDR3 nucleotides read TGTGCCAGCAGCCCCCAGGGGGCGAACACCGGGGAGCTGTTTTTT. Translation: CASSPQGANTGELFF. The chain uses TRBV7-2 and TRBJ2-2, with 7 bases fitting TRBD1. The CDR3 runs to 15 residues. Per the germline V gene, CDR1 is SGHTA and CDR2 is FQGNSA. V dropped 5 bases and J dropped 0; count of bases not matched to a gene: 3.

A few counts support this clonotype. The V call is TRBV5-5, the J call TRBJ2-3; 14 bases agree with TRBD2. The junction had 6 bases not matched to a gene; V was cut back by 3 bases and J by 0 bases. The CDR3 is made up of 18 amino acids. Germline CDR1 is SGHKS and CDR2 is YYEKEE (reference sequence). The DNA for the CDR3 is TGTGCCAGCAGCTCTAGACTAGCGGGGGGGCCGAGCACAGATACGCAGTATTTT. Its protein is CASSSRLAGGPSTDTQYF. Filled out from reference TRBV5-5 and TRBJ2-3, the complete variable domain reads DAGVTQSPTHLIKTRGQQVTLRCSPISGHKSVSWYQQVLGQGPQFIFQYYEKEERGRGNFPDRFSARQFPNYSSELNVNALLLGDSALYLCASSSRLAGGPSTDTQYFGPGTRLTVL.

This clonotype has only a few counts. The rearrangement joins TRBV6-1 to TRBJ2-7; tentatively, D is TRBD1 (6 bases). There are 12 residues in the CDR3. Germline-derived CDR1 and CDR2 are MNHNS and SASEGT. V lost 1 base, J lost 11 bases, and 12 bases lay in between. CDR3 sequence: CASSEVWGLEYF. In DNA, the CDR3 is TGTGCCAGCAGTGAAGTTTGGGGGCTGGAGTACTTC.

This clonotype has a handful of counts. This chain connects TRBV28 to TRBJ2-1; D perhaps matches TRBD2 (5 bases). CDR1 and CDR2 (germline): MDHEN, SYDVKM. The CDR3 has 15 residues. V was pared by 2 bases and J by 5 bases, with 13 bases between. The CDR3 DNA follows: TGTGCCAGCAGTTTACTTTCTGCGGGCCACAATGAGCAGTTCTTC. This gives the protein CASSLLSAGHNEQFF.

This clonotype has a count of ten or more. V usage is TRBV7-3 and J usage is TRBJ2-1; possibly TRBD2 for D (5 bases). The CDR3 runs to 13 residues. Trimming removed 5 bases from V and 8 bases from J, with 13 bases in between. The V gene's germline CDR1 is SGHTA and CDR2 FQGTGA. The chain's CDR3 is CASSLRSGDEQFF. In DNA form, the CDR3 reads TGTGCCAGCAGCCTTCGGTCCGGGGATGAGCAGTTCTTC.

This clonotype was counted at least ten times. The chain joins TRBV7-6 to TRBJ2-2; 7 nucleotides align to TRBD1. The CDR3 spans 14 residues. The trim removed 1 base at V and 7 bases at J, leaving 3 bases unmatched. Germline lookup yields CDR1 SGHVS and CDR2 FNYEAQ. CDR3 sequence reads: CASSLDRGGGELFF. The DNA of the CDR3 is TGTGCCAGCAGCTTAGACAGGGGTGGCGGGGAGCTGTTTTTT.

This clonotype was counted a few times. The V and J genes are TRBV12-3 or TRBV12-4 and TRBJ1-5, with D perhaps matching TRBD1 (6 bases). The CDR3 sequence is 13 residues long. Trimming stripped 6 bases from V and 7 bases from J, with 13 bases between. In nucleotides, the CDR3 is TGTGCCAGCAGCACGAGGGGGTTCCAGCCCCAGCATTTT. Residues: CASSTRGFQPQHF.

This clonotype was counted a few times. The chain recombines TRBV23-1 with TRBJ2-2, with TRBD1 as a possible D gene (6 bases). TRBV23-1 qualifies as an ORF whose function is uncertain. The CDR3 spans 15 residues. V was clipped by 8 bases and J by 1 base, with 14 bases between them. CDR3 loop: CASGHRDKNTGELFF. The CDR3 region has the DNA TGCGCCAGCGGGCACCGGGACAAGAACACCGGGGAGCTGTTTTTT.

For this clonotype: A read error may explain this, as a much larger clone is one base away. The CDR3 does not end in the conserved phenylalanine or tryptophan, so this is likely a read error. The rearrangement joins TRBV7-9 to TRBJ2-7, with 7 bases that match TRBD2. Germline values: CDR1 SEHNR, CDR2 FQNEAQ (reference sequence). Trimming took 1 base from V and 7 from J; bases not matched to a gene: 4. The CDR3 has 13 amino acids. The CDR3: CASSLGGLVEQYL. CDR3 DNA sequence: TGTGCCAGCAGCTTAGGAGGACTAGTGGAGCAGTACCTC.

The chain employs TRBV7-9 and TRBJ2-1; TRBD2 is a possible D gene (6 bases). V was cut by 8 bases and J by 7 bases, with 15 bases left in between. Germline CDR1 is SEHNR and CDR2 is FQNEAQ (reference sequence). The CDR3 covers 13 residues. The DNA of the CDR3 is TGTGCCAGCCTCTATTGGGAGGCAAATGAGCAGTTCTTC. Its translation: CASLYWEANEQFF.

The sample holds many counts of this clonotype. The rearrangement joins TRBV7-2 to TRBJ2-7, with 7 bases aligning to TRBD1. CDR1 is SGHTA and CDR2 is FQGNSA in the germline V gene. The ends lost 5 bases at V and 4 bases at J; junction bases unmatched: 8. This CDR3 is built from 14 residues. The CDR3, as DNA: TGTGCCAGCAGCCTATGGACAGGCGGATACGAGCAGTACTTC. As protein: CASSLWTGGYEQYF.

The V and J genes are TRBV20-1 and TRBJ2-1, with a weak D call TRBD2 (6 bases). There are 13 residues in the CDR3. Germline loops: CDR1 DFQATT, CDR2 SNEGSKA (reference sequence). With 3 bases removed from V and 9 bases from J, the gap between germline ends came to 15 bases. The CDR3 DNA reads TGCAGTGCTAGTGTGTTAGCGGTGGGTGAGCAGTTCTTC. Its translation: CSASVLAVGEQFF.

At least ten counts were recorded for this clonotype. The chain carries TRBV29-1 and TRBJ1-2; TRBD1 matches 7 bases. The CDR3 consists of 14 residues. Germline assignment: CDR1 SQVTM and CDR2 ANQGSEA. Germline trimming cut 4 bases from V and 13 bases from J; bases unmatched to any gene: 18. The DNA of the CDR3 is TGCAGCGTTGTAACTCAGGACAGGCCGTATCTCTCCACCTTC. Its protein is CSVVTQDRPYLSTF. The complete variable domain, with remaining parts taken from reference TRBV29-1 and TRBJ1-2, reads SAVISQKPSRDICQRGTSLTIQCQVDSQVTMMFWYRQQPGQSLTLIATANQGSEATYESGFVIDKFPISRPNLTFSTLTVSNMSPEDSSIYLCSVVTQDRPYLSTFGSGTRLTVV.